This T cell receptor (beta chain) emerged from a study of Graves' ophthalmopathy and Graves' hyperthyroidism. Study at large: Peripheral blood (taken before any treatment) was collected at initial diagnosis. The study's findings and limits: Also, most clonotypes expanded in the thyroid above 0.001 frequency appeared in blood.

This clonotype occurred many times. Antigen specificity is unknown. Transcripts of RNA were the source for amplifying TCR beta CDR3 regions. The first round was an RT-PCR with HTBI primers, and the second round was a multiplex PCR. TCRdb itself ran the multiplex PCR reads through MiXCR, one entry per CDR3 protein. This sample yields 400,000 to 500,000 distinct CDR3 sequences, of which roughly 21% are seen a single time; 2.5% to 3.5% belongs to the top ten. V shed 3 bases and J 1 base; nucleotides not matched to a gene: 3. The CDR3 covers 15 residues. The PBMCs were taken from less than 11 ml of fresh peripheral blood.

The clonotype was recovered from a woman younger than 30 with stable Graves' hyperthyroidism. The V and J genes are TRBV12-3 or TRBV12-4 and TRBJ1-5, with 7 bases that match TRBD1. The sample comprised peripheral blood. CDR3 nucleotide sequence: TGTGCCAGCAGTTTCGGGACAGAAAGCAATCAGCCCCAGCATTTT. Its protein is CASSFGTESNQPQHF.